One sample yielded the 19 T cell receptor beta chains listed below, sequenced in a study of shared clonotypes between healthy human individuals. Assay: immunoSEQ multiplex PCR; the TCRdb copy retains only in-frame clones and omits some. The table has over 2 million clones, around 92% seen once. Sequenced input: naive CD4+ T cells from PBMCs. Stated subset: CD45RA+ positively selected. The receptors were sampled from a man between 18 and 35 years old in good health. Some clones in this sample may be carry-over from other donors' samples.

The chain joins TRBV14 to TRBJ2-7, with TRBD1 matching over 9 bases. V dropped 4 bases and J dropped 6; count of bases not matched to a gene: 7. This CDR3 region has 14 residues. Germline lookup yields CDR1 SGHDN and CDR2 FVKESK. The CDR3 region has the DNA TGTGCCAGCAGCCCAACGGACAGGGGTAGCGAGCAGTACTTC. Translation: CASSPTDRGSEQYF. The full variable domain, completed using reference TRBV14 and TRBJ2-7, is EAGVTQFPSHSVIEKGQTVTLRCDPISGHDNLYWYRRVMGKEIKFLLHFVKESKQDESGMPNNRFLAERTGGTYSTLKVQPAELEDSGVYFCASSPTDRGSEQYFGPGTRLTVT.

J is TRBJ2-5 and V is TRBV9, with D perhaps matching TRBD1 (5 bases). The CDR3 totals 17 residues. Germline V gene sequence: CDR1 SGDLS, CDR2 YYNGEE. The V end was cut by 6 bases, the J end by 5 bases, with 26 bases between. The CDR3 region has the DNA TGTGCCAGCACCTTATCCGCTTCAGGGAACCCAGGGGAGACCCAGTACTTC. Amino acid sequence: CASTLSASGNPGETQYF.

In regard to this clone: The same CDR3 is also encoded by other DNA sequences in this sample. The V and J genes are TRBV5-1 and TRBJ1-1; 7 bases are a match to TRBD1. This CDR3 is 14 amino acids long. Per germline, CDR1 SGHRS and CDR2 YFSETQ. The junction had 3 bases not matched to a gene; V was cut back by 0 bases and J by 4 bases. CDR3 amino acids: CASSLGQGFTEAFF. The CDR3 DNA follows: TGCGCCAGCAGCTTGGGACAGGGTTTCACTGAAGCTTTCTTT.

This chain uses TRBV6-5 with TRBJ1-5; no clear D gene. CDR1 and CDR2 from the germline V gene are MNHEY and SVGAGI. The CDR3 runs 15 residues. V lost 6 bases, J lost 0 bases, and 12 bases lay in between. Here the CDR3 DNA reads TGTGCCAGCAGCACTCTCCGGGGTAGCAATCAGCCCCAGCATTTT. Translated, it gives CASSTLRGSNQPQHF.

The chain is built from TRBV2 and TRBJ2-7; D possibly matches TRBD1 or TRBD2 (5 bases each). Germline values: CDR1 SNHLY, CDR2 FYNNEI. Trimming cost V 6 bases and J 2 bases, with 17 bases left between them. This CDR3 is built from 15 residues. DNA of the CDR3: TGTGCCAGCAGACCACCGGGACCAGCCCCCTACGAGCAGTACTTC. This gives the protein CASRPPGPAPYEQYF. Combining the CDR3 with reference TRBV2 and TRBJ2-7 gives the whole variable domain EPEVTQTPSHQVTQMGQEVILRCVPISNHLYFYWYRQILGQKVEFLVSFYNNEISEKSEIFDDQFSVERPDGSNFTLKIRSTKLEDSAMYFCASRPPGPAPYEQYFGPGTRLTVT.

The chain employs TRBV5-5 and TRBJ1-2; D is uncertain. Germline values: CDR1 SGHKS, CDR2 YYEKEE (reference sequence). V lost 0 bases, J lost 7 bases, and 16 bases lay in between. The CDR3 is made up of 15 amino acids. The CDR3: CASSLGSGWSSGYTF. The CDR3 nucleotides are TGTGCCAGCAGCTTGGGCTCGGGTTGGTCGTCTGGCTACACCTTC. The full variable domain, completed using reference TRBV5-5 and TRBJ1-2, is DAGVTQSPTHLIKTRGQQVTLRCSPISGHKSVSWYQQVLGQGPQFIFQYYEKEERGRGNFPDRFSARQFPNYSSELNVNALLLGDSALYLCASSLGSGWSSGYTFGSGTRLTVV.

The chain links TRBV11-2 to TRBJ2-1; D perhaps matches TRBD2 (7 bases). The CDR3 length is 20 residues. The V and J ends lost 0 bases and 8 bases respectively, with 29 bases between them. The V gene's germline CDR1 is SGHAT and CDR2 FQNNGV. CDR3 nucleotides: TGTGCCAGCAGCTTAGAGGGGGGGCAGGTTAGCGCAGTTCTCCGCGATGAGCAGTTCTTC. Translating gives CASSLEGGQVSAVLRDEQFF.

The rearrangement joins TRBV4-1 to TRBJ2-2; 7 bases map to TRBD2. The CDR3 length is 16 residues. Per the germline V gene, CDR1 is MGHRA and CDR2 is YSYEKL. J gave up 1 base and V 5 bases, and 7 bases lay outside the gene matches. The DNA for the CDR3 is TGCGCCAGCAGCGCTCGACTAGCAGGGAACACCGGGGAGCTGTTTTTT. This encodes CASSARLAGNTGELFF.

The chain links TRBV5-1 to TRBJ1-2, with TRBD1 matching over 7 bases. J gave up 1 base and V 4 bases, and 7 bases lay outside the gene matches. CDR3 size: 15 residues. Germline V gives CDR1 SGHRS, CDR2 YFSETQ. The CDR3: CASSPRPGGNYGYTF. CDR3 DNA sequence: TGCGCCAGCAGCCCCCGTCCAGGGGGTAACTATGGCTACACCTTC.

The chain uses TRBV10-3 and TRBJ1-5, with TRBD1 matching over 8 bases. The germline V gene has CDR1 ENHRY and CDR2 SYGVKD. V dropped 6 bases and J dropped 5; count of bases not matched to a gene: 6. The CDR3 length is 14 residues. CDR3 nucleotide sequence: TGTGCCATCAGCGAGACAGGGGTCCATCAGCCCCAGCATTTT. Encoded protein: CAISETGVHQPQHF.

The chain has TRBV16 and TRBJ1-2; tentatively, D is TRBD1 (5 bases). Germline V gene lookup returns CDR1 KGHSY and CDR2 FQNENV. CDR3 length: 13 amino acids. V was shortened by 9 bases and J by 5 bases, with 16 bases between the two germline ends. In DNA, the CDR3 is TGTGCCAGTGCCGGGGACGGAGAATATGGCTACACCTTC. This encodes CASAGDGEYGYTF.

In this sample, this clone turned up once. The chain employs TRBV5-1 and TRBJ1-1, with D uncertain. The ends were cut back, 1 base at V and 1 base at J, with 11 bases in the middle. CDR3 length equals 15 residues. Germline CDR1 and CDR2: SGHRS and YFSETQ. CDR3 sequence reads: CASSLFGRGNTEAFF. The DNA for the CDR3 is TGCGCCAGCAGCTTGTTTGGGCGGGGGAACACTGAAGCTTTCTTT.

This rearrangement joins TRBV29-1 to TRBJ2-1; the match to TRBD2 covers 7 bases. There are 16 residues in the CDR3. Trimming at V came to 5 bases and at J to 3 bases, leaving 13 bases not matched to a gene. The germline CDR1 and CDR2 sequences are SQVTM and ANQGSEA. For the CDR3, the DNA is TGCAGCGTTTTAGGGAGGGTTGGATTGGGCTACAATGAGCAGTTCTTC. Encoded protein: CSVLGRVGLGYNEQFF.

The genes are TRBV14 and TRBJ2-1; 11 nucleotides align to TRBD2. V lost 4 bases and J lost 8; bases outside the gene matches: 10. The CDR3 runs 16 residues. The germline gives CDR1 SGHDN, CDR2 FVKESK. The CDR3 protein is CASSPFRLAGLDEQFF. DNA of the CDR3: TGTGCCAGCAGCCCCTTTAGACTAGCGGGACTGGATGAGCAGTTCTTC.

This chain uses TRBV10-3 with TRBJ2-7; perhaps TRBD1 as D (6 bases). With 0 bases removed from V and 0 bases from J, the gap between germline ends came to 9 bases. The length of the CDR3 is 15 residues. The germline CDR1 and CDR2 sequences are ENHRY and SYGVKD. This chain's CDR3 is CAISESRGGSYEQYF. In DNA form, the CDR3 reads TGTGCCATCAGTGAGTCAAGAGGGGGCTCCTACGAGCAGTACTTC.

The V gene is TRBV25-1, the J gene TRBJ1-1; no firm D call. The germline gives CDR1 MGHDK, CDR2 SYGVNS. The CDR3 has 14 residues. The V and J ends lost 0 bases and 5 bases respectively, with 10 bases between them. DNA for the CDR3: TGTGCCAGCAGTGAATATGAAGGCTGGACTGAAGCTTTCTTT. Amino acid sequence: CASSEYEGWTEAFF.

The chain uses TRBV21-1 and TRBJ2-1; the D call of TRBD2 is as the table states it, not checked on the DNA. TRBV21-1 is marked as a pseudogene. The CDR3 sequence is 17 residues long. In DNA form, the CDR3 reads TGTGCCAGCAGCAAAGGTATAACAGCCCCCTTGGGAGAGGAGCAGTTCTTC. Amino acid sequence: CASSKGITAPLGEEQFF.

The J gene is TRBJ1-1, the V gene TRBV4-1; TRBD1 might be the D (5 bases). This CDR3 contains 16 residues. With 0 bases removed from V and 4 bases from J, the gap between germline ends came to 15 bases. The V gene's germline CDR1 is MGHRA and CDR2 YSYEKL. The CDR3 loop reads CASSQDGTSRGTEAFF. In DNA, the CDR3 is TGCGCCAGCAGCCAAGATGGGACTTCCAGAGGCACTGAAGCTTTCTTT.

J is TRBJ2-7 and V is TRBV14; 13 nucleotides agree with TRBD2. The germline gives CDR1 SGHDN, CDR2 FVKESK. V dropped 2 bases and J dropped 2; count of bases not matched to a gene: 3. CDR3 size: 16 residues. CDR3 nucleotide sequence: TGTGCCAGCAGCCAATCTGGGACTAGCGGGACCTACGAGCAGTACTTC. Protein sequence: CASSQSGTSGTYEQYF.